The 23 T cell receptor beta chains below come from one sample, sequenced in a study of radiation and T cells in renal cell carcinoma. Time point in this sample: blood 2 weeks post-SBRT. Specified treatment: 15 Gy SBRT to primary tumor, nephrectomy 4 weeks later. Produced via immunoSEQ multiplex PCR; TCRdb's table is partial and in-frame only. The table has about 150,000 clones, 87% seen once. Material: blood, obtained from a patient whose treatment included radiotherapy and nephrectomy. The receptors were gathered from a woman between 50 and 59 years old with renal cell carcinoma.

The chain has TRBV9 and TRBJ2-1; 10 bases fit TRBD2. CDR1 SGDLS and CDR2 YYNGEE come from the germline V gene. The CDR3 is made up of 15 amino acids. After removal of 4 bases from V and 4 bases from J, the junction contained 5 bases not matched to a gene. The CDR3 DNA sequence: TGTGCCAGCAGCCTCACTAGCGGGGCATACAATGAGCAGTTCTTC. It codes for CASSLTSGAYNEQFF.

The CDR3 sequence: CASTPGRRNTGELFF. The CDR3 nucleotides are TGTGCCAGCACCCCAGGTCGAAGAAACACCGGGGAGCTGTTTTTT. The genes are TRBV7-2 and TRBJ2-2; no reliable D call. Trimming took 7 bases from V and 2 from J, leaving 14 bases between them. CDR1 is SGHTA, CDR2 FQGNSA, per germline. This CDR3 comprises 15 residues.

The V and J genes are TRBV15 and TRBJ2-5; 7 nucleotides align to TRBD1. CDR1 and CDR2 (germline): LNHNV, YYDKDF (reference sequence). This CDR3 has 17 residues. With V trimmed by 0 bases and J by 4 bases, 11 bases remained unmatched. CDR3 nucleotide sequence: TGTGCCACCAGCAGAGAGGCGTGGGACAGTCTAAGAGAGACCCAGTACTTC. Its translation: CATSREAWDSLRETQYF. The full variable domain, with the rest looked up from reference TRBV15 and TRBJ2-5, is DAMVIQNPRYQVTQFGKPVTLSCSQTLNHNVMYWYQQKSSQAPKLLFHYYDKDFNNEADTPDNFQSRRPNTSFCFLDIRSPGLGDTAMYLCATSREAWDSLRETQYFGPGTRLLVL.

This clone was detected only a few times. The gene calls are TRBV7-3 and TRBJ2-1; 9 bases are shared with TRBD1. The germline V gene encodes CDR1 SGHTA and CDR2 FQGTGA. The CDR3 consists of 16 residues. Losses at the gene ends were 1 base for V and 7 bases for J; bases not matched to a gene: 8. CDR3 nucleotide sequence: TGTGCCAGCAGCTTAATTGGGGGACAGGGTGTTAATGAGCAGTTCTTC. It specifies CASSLIGGQGVNEQFF. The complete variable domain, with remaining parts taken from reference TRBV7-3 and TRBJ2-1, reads GAGVSQTPSNKVTEKGKYVELRCDPISGHTALYWYRQSLGQGPEFLIYFQGTGAADDSGLPNDRFFAVRPEGSVSTLKIQRTERGDSAVYLCASSLIGGQGVNEQFFGPGTRLTVL.

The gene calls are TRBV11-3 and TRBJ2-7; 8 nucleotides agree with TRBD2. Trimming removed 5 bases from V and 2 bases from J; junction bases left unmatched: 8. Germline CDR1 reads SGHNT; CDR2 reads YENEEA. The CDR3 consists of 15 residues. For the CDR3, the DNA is TGTGCCAGCAGCCCAGGGACTAGTCCAGCCTACGAGCAGTACTTC. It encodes CASSPGTSPAYEQYF.

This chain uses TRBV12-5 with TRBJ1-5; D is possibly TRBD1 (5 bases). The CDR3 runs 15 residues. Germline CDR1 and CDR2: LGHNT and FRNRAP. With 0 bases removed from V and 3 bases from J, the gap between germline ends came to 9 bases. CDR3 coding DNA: TGTGCTAGTGGTTTGGTAGACAGATTCAATCAGCCCCAGCATTTT. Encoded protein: CASGLVDRFNQPQHF.

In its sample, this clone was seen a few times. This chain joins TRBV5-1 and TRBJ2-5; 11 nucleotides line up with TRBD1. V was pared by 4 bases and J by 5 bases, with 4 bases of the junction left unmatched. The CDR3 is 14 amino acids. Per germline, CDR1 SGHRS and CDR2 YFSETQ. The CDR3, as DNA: TGCGCCAGCAGCAGGGGACAGGGGGTGGAGACCCAGTACTTC. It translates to CASSRGQGVETQYF.

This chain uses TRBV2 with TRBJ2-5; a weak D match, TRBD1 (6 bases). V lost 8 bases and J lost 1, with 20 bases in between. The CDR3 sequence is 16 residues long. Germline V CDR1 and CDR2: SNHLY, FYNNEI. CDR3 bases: TGTGCCAGCGCGGCCCCTACAGGGACGTTCCAAGAGACCCAGTACTTC. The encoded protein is CASAAPTGTFQETQYF.

CDR3 sequence: CASSSPERERAFF. The CDR3 DNA follows: TGTGCCAGCAGCTCCCCCGAGAGGGAGCGGGCTTTCTTT. This rearrangement joins TRBV7-9 to TRBJ1-1; D gene uncertain. Trimming pared 4 bases from V and 11 bases from J, leaving 17 bases between. Germline lookup yields CDR1 SEHNR and CDR2 FQNEAQ (reference sequence). This CDR3 spans 13 amino acids.

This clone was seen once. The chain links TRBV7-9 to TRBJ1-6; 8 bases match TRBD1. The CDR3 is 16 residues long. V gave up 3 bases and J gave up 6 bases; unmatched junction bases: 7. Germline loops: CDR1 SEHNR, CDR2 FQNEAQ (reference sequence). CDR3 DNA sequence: TGTGCCAGCAGCTTCGGGTGGGGACAGGTTAATTCACCCCTCCACTTT. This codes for CASSFGWGQVNSPLHF.

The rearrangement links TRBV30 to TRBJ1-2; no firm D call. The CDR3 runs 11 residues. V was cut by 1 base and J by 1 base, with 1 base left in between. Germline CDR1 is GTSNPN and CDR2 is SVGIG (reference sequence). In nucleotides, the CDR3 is TGTGCCTGGAGTGGTAACTATGGCTACACCTTC. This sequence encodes CAWSGNYGYTF. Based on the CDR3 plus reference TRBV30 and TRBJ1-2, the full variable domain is SQTIHQWPATLVQPVGSPLSLECTVEGTSNPNLYWYRQAAGRGLQLLFYSVGIGQISSEVPQNLSASRPQDRQFILSSKKLLLSDSGFYLCAWSGNYGYTFGSGTRLTVV.

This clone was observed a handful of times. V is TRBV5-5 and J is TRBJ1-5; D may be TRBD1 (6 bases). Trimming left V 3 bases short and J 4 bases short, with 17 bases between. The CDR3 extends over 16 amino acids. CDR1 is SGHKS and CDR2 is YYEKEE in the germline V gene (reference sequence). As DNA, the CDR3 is TGTGCCAGCAGCTCCGTAGGGGGGCTCAGAAATCAGCCCCAGCATTTT. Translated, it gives CASSSVGGLRNQPQHF.

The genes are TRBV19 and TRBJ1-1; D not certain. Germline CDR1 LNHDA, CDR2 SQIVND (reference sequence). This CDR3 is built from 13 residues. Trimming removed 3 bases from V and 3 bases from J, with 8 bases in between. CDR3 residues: CASSIARDTEAFF. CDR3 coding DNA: TGTGCCAGTAGTATCGCACGAGACACTGAAGCTTTCTTT. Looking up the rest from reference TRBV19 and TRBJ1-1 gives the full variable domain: DGGITQSPKYLFRKEGQNVTLSCEQNLNHDAMYWYRQDPGQGLRLIYYSQIVNDFQKGDIAEGYSVSREKKESFPLTVTSAQKNPTAFYLCASSIARDTEAFFGQGTRLTVV.

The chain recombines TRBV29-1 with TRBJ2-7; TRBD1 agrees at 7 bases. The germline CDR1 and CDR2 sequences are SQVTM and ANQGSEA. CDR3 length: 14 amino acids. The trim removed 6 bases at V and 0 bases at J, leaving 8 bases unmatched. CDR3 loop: CSVPLRDSSYEQYF. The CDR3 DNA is TGCAGCGTCCCACTCCGGGACAGCTCCTACGAGCAGTACTTC.

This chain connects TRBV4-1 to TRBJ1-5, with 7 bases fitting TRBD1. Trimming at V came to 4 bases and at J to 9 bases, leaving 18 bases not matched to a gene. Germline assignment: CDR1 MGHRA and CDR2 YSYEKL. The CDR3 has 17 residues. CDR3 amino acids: CASSPAEQGRGIRPQHF. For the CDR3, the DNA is TGCGCCAGCAGCCCTGCGGAACAGGGGAGGGGGATTCGGCCCCAGCATTTT.

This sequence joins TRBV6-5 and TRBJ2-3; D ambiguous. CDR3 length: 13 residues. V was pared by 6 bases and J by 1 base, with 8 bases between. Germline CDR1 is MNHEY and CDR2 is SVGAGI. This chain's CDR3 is CASSWSGTDTQYF. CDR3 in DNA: TGTGCCAGCAGCTGGTCTGGCACAGATACGCAGTATTTT.

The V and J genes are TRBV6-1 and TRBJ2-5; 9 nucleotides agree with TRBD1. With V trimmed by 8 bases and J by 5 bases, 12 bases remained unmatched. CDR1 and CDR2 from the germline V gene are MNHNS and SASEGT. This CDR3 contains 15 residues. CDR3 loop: CASLYGTGNRETQYF. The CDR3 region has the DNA TGTGCCAGCCTTTACGGGACAGGGAATAGGGAGACCCAGTACTTC.

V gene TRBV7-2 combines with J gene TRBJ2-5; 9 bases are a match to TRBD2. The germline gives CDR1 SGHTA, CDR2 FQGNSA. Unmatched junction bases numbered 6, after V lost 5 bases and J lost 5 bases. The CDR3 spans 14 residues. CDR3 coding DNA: TGTGCCAGCAGCCCTGGGACTAGCATCGAGACCCAGTACTTC. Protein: CASSPGTSIETQYF.

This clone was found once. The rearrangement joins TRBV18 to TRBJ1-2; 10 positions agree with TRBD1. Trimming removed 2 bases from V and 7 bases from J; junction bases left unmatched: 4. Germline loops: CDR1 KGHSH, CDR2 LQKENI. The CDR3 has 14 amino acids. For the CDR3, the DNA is TGTGCCAGCTCACCAGGGACAGGGGCAGGTGGCTACACCTTC. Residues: CASSPGTGAGGYTF.

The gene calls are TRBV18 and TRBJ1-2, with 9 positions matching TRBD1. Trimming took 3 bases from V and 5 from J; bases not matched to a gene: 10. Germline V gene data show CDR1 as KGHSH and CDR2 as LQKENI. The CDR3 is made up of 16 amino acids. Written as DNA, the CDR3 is TGTGCCAGCTCACCGGACAGGGGAGGAGAGCGTTATGGCTACACCTTC. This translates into CASSPDRGGERYGYTF.

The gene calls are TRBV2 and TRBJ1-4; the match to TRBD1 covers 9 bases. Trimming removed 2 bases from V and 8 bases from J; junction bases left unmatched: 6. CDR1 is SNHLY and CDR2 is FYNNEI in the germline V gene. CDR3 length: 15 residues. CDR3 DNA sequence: TGTGCCAGCAGTGAAAGGGGACAGGGAGGAGAAAAACTGTTTTTT. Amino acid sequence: CASSERGQGGEKLFF.

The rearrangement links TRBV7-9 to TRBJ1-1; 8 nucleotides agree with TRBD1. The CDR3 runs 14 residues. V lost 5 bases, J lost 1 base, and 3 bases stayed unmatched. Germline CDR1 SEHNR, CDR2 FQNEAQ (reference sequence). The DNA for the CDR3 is TGTGCCAGCAGCCGACAGGGGTCGAACACTGAAGCTTTCTTT. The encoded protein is CASSRQGSNTEAFF.

CDR3 amino acids: CSVELGEETQYF. CDR3 DNA sequence: TGCAGCGTTGAACTCGGGGAAGAGACCCAGTACTTC. The genes are TRBV29-1 and TRBJ2-5; a possible D gene is TRBD2 (5 bases). Trimming took off 2 bases at V and 3 bases at J, with 7 bases between the two ends. Germline V gene data show CDR1 as SQVTM and CDR2 as ANQGSEA. The CDR3 totals 12 residues.